Each of the 29 T cell receptor beta chains below was sequenced from the same sample in a study of blood T cell repertoires in COVID-19. Profiled with immunoSEQ multiplex PCR; TCRdb holds only in-frame clones, not every one. The table includes some 370,000 clones, about four fifths detected once. The sequenced material came from PBMCs or T cells enriched from blood (not recorded which). These receptors were taken from a woman between 50 and 59 years old who had recovered from COVID-19.

J is TRBJ1-2 and V is TRBV27; D possibly corresponds to TRBD1 (5 bases). This CDR3 comprises 14 residues. Per germline, CDR1 MNHEY and CDR2 SMNVEV (reference sequence). Trimming stripped 2 bases from V and 4 bases from J, with 11 bases between. The CDR3 DNA sequence: TGTGCCAGCAGTTTACAGGGTCTGAGCTATGGCTACACCTTC. Residues: CASSLQGLSYGYTF.

V gene TRBV30 combines with J gene TRBJ1-1; TRBD1 might be the D (5 bases). The germline gives CDR1 GTSNPN, CDR2 SVGIG (reference sequence). This CDR3 has 13 amino acids. With 3 bases removed from V and 1 base from J, the gap between germline ends came to 9 bases. The CDR3 protein is CAWRGGWNTEAFF. DNA of the CDR3: TGTGCCTGGAGGGGGGGGTGGAACACTGAAGCTTTCTTT.

The V call is TRBV11-3, the J call TRBJ1-1; D might be TRBD1 (6 bases). This CDR3 is built from 15 residues. Germline V gene sequence: CDR1 SGHNT, CDR2 YENEEA. With 5 bases removed from V and 0 bases from J, the gap between germline ends came to 13 bases. CDR3 loop: CASSPGHRMNTEAFF. CDR3 nucleotides: TGTGCCAGCAGCCCGGGACACCGAATGAACACTGAAGCTTTCTTT.

The rearrangement uses TRBV18 and TRBJ2-7, with D perhaps matching TRBD2 (6 bases). The CDR3 sequence is 15 residues long. V lost 0 bases to trimming and J lost 3 bases, with 12 bases between them. Germline V lookup: CDR1 KGHSH, CDR2 LQKENI. In DNA, the CDR3 is TGTGCCAGCTCACCACCGGGGGGTAGTGGCTACGAGCAGTACTTC. Amino acid sequence: CASSPPGGSGYEQYF.

The rearrangement uses TRBV6-2 or TRBV6-3 and TRBJ1-6, with D perhaps TRBD1 (5 bases). Germline V lookup: CDR1 MNHEY, CDR2 SVGEGT. Trimming took off 3 bases at V and 7 bases at J, with 13 bases between the two ends. The CDR3 runs to 15 residues. As DNA, the CDR3 is TGTGCCAGCAGTTATTTCAGCCAGGGCAATTCACCCCTCCACTTT. Amino acids: CASSYFSQGNSPLHF.

The chain recombines TRBV18 with TRBJ1-2; possible D gene TRBD1, 5 bases. Trimming shortened V by 3 bases and J by 0 bases, and 26 bases separated the two germline ends. Germline V lookup: CDR1 KGHSH, CDR2 LQKENI. This CDR3 has 20 amino acids. The CDR3 sequence: CASSPLPGVGDRTSNYGYTF. The CDR3 DNA reads TGTGCCAGCTCACCTCTTCCGGGGGTGGGGGATCGAACCTCTAACTATGGCTACACCTTC. Looking up the rest from reference TRBV18 and TRBJ1-2 gives the full variable domain: NAGVMQNPRHLVRRRGQEARLRCSPMKGHSHVYWYRQLPEEGLKFMVYLQKENIIDESGMPKERFSAEFPKEGPSILRIQQVVRGDSAAYFCASSPLPGVGDRTSNYGYTFGSGTRLTVV.

J is TRBJ1-2 and V is TRBV30; D not certain. V dropped 0 bases and J dropped 8 bases, with 16 bases sitting between them. Germline V gene lookup returns CDR1 GTSNPN and CDR2 SVGIG (reference sequence). The CDR3 is 14 amino acids. The CDR3 DNA reads TGTGCCTGGAGTGTAGGATTTACGGGGAAAGGCTACACCTTC. Protein sequence: CAWSVGFTGKGYTF.

This clone appeared once. Other DNA sequences within the sample encode an identical CDR3. The V gene is TRBV7-2, the J gene TRBJ1-2; D gene unclear. The CDR3 runs 13 residues. Germline V gene data show CDR1 as SGHTA and CDR2 as FQGNSA. V was clipped by 3 bases and J by 5 bases, with 10 bases between them. This chain's CDR3 is CASSFPGSYGYTF. CDR3 nucleotides: TGTGCCAGCAGCTTTCCCGGGTCATATGGCTACACCTTC.

The gene calls are TRBV7-8 and TRBJ1-1, with D unclear. This CDR3 comprises 16 residues. Germline V gene lookup returns CDR1 SGHVS and CDR2 FQNEAQ. V was trimmed by 2 bases and J by 0 bases, leaving 13 bases between them. The DNA for the CDR3 is TGTGCCAGCAGCTTACTAGTTGGCAGCTTGAACACTGAAGCTTTCTTT. Its protein is CASSLLVGSLNTEAFF.

This clone was observed once. This rearrangement joins TRBV18 to TRBJ1-1, with D unresolved. The CDR3 totals 14 residues. The ends were cut back, 2 bases at V and 3 bases at J, with 10 bases in the middle. CDR1 KGHSH and CDR2 LQKENI come from the germline V gene. The CDR3 DNA is TGTGCCAGCTCACCAATCCAGCAGGACACTGAAGCTTTCTTT. Its protein is CASSPIQQDTEAFF.

The chain joins TRBV2 to TRBJ1-5, with TRBD1 identical over 10 bases. This CDR3 has 15 residues. The germline CDR1 and CDR2 sequences are SNHLY and FYNNEI. V gave up 5 bases and J gave up 1 base; unmatched junction bases: 2. CDR3: CASSRDRGSNQPQHF. As DNA, the CDR3 is TGTGCCAGCAGTAGGGACAGGGGAAGCAATCAGCCCCAGCATTTT.

The chain joins TRBV7-8 to TRBJ2-2, with D possibly being TRBD1 (6 bases). The V gene lost 5 bases and the J gene lost 1 base, with 11 bases spanning the gap. The germline V gene encodes CDR1 SGHVS and CDR2 FQNEAQ. The CDR3 covers 15 residues. The CDR3 nucleotides read TGTGCCAGCAGCGGATTGGGACAGAACACCGGGGAGCTGTTTTTT. Protein: CASSGLGQNTGELFF.

The chain uses TRBV29-1 and TRBJ2-1; 11 positions match TRBD2. This CDR3 region has 15 residues. J was trimmed by 9 bases and V by 6 bases; bases with no gene match: 13. CDR1 is SQVTM and CDR2 is ANQGSEA in the germline V gene. CDR3 sequence: CSVEGLAGGEGEQFF. For the CDR3, the DNA is TGCAGCGTGGAGGGGCTAGCGGGAGGCGAGGGTGAGCAGTTCTTC.

V and J are TRBV7-2 and TRBJ2-2; no reliable D call. This CDR3 has 16 residues. Trimming pared 3 bases from V and 3 bases from J, leaving 14 bases between. Germline V gene data show CDR1 as SGHTA and CDR2 as FQGNSA. In DNA, the CDR3 is TGTGCCAGCAGCTTTATTTTACAGAGTTACACCGGGGAGCTGTTTTTT. It specifies CASSFILQSYTGELFF.

The CDR3 sequence is CASSLMAGFELGNTGELFF. CDR3 coding DNA: TGCGCCAGCAGCTTGATGGCAGGGTTTGAATTGGGGAACACCGGGGAGCTGTTTTTT. V gene TRBV5-1 combines with J gene TRBJ2-2; possible D gene TRBD1, 5 bases. Trimming shortened V by 1 base and J by 1 base, and 20 bases separated the two germline ends. The CDR3 is made up of 19 amino acids. Germline V gene lookup returns CDR1 SGHRS and CDR2 YFSETQ.

The chain is built from TRBV9 and TRBJ2-1; TRBD2 matches at 7 bases. This CDR3 is 14 amino acids long. Germline V lookup: CDR1 SGDLS, CDR2 YYNGEE. J lost 12 bases, V lost 3 bases, and 12 bases had no gene match. The CDR3 sequence is CASSERDAFGGQFF. In DNA, the CDR3 is TGTGCCAGCAGCGAGCGGGACGCCTTTGGGGGGCAGTTCTTC.

This clone occurred once. The rearrangement joins TRBV19 to TRBJ1-5; 10 bases map to TRBD1. V lost 7 bases and J lost 4; bases outside the gene matches: 4. Germline CDR1 is LNHDA and CDR2 is SQIVND (reference sequence). This CDR3 has 14 amino acids. The CDR3 region has the DNA TGTGCCAGTATCCCGGGACAGGGGAATCAGCCCCAGCATTTT. Translation: CASIPGQGNQPQHF.

The chain joins TRBV13 to TRBJ2-2; 9 bases fit TRBD1. The CDR3 sequence is 15 residues long. The germline gives CDR1 PRHDT, CDR2 FYEKMQ (reference sequence). J lost 5 bases, V lost 5 bases, and 6 bases had no gene match. CDR3 DNA sequence: TGTGCCAGCAGCCCGACAGGGGGAGTAACCGGGGAGCTGTTTTTT. Translating it yields CASSPTGGVTGELFF.

The chain carries TRBV30 and TRBJ1-4; perhaps TRBD1 as D (6 bases). The germline gives CDR1 GTSNPN, CDR2 SVGIG (reference sequence). This CDR3 has 16 residues. V was shortened by 6 bases and J by 5 bases, with 22 bases between the two germline ends. The CDR3: CACQRDTWGPNEKLFF. The CDR3 coding sequence is TGTGCCTGTCAGAGGGACACATGGGGCCCGAATGAAAAACTGTTTTTT.

V gene TRBV30 combines with J gene TRBJ1-2, with D tentatively TRBD1 (6 bases). CDR1 is GTSNPN, CDR2 SVGIG, per germline (reference sequence). V was shortened by 3 bases and J by 3 bases, with 14 bases between the two germline ends. The length of the CDR3 is 14 residues. The CDR3 loop is CAWRPKTGYYGYTF. CDR3 nucleotide sequence: TGTGCCTGGAGACCCAAGACAGGTTACTATGGCTACACCTTC.

This sequence joins TRBV6-6 and TRBJ2-3; D is perhaps TRBD2 (6 bases). Deletions cut 1 base from V and 4 bases from J, with 9 bases between. This CDR3 contains 14 residues. Germline values: CDR1 MNHNY, CDR2 SVGAGI (reference sequence). The chain's CDR3 is CASSYLSGPDTQYF. The CDR3 bases are TGTGCCAGCAGTTACTTGAGCGGGCCAGATACGCAGTATTTT.

CDR3 sequence (DNA): TGTGCCAGTAGTATATGGGGAGGACAGGGGCCGCCCCAGCATTTT. It translates to CASSIWGGQGPPQHF. The V gene is TRBV19, the J gene TRBJ1-5, with 9 bases that match TRBD1. V lost 2 bases and J lost 9; bases outside the gene matches: 8. Per germline, CDR1 LNHDA and CDR2 SQIVND (reference sequence). The CDR3 covers 15 residues.

The chain recombines TRBV10-3 with TRBJ2-3, with D perhaps matching TRBD2 (5 bases). CDR1 and CDR2 from the germline V gene are ENHRY and SYGVKD. The CDR3 totals 13 residues. V gave up 4 bases and J gave up 4 bases, with 9 bases separating them. CDR3 in amino acids: CAISGELADTQYF. The CDR3 region has the DNA TGTGCCATCAGTGGGGAGTTGGCAGATACGCAGTATTTT.

The DNA for the CDR3 is TGCGCCAGCGCGAGGCAGTCCACGACCAACCATAACACAGATACGCAGTATTTT. Its protein is CASARQSTTNHNTDTQYF. The chain links TRBV5-1 to TRBJ2-3, with no clear D. The germline V gene encodes CDR1 SGHRS and CDR2 YFSETQ. The germline V and J ends were trimmed by 7 bases and 2 bases, with 26 bases remaining between them. The length of the CDR3 is 18 residues.

V gene TRBV7-9 combines with J gene TRBJ1-4, with a tentative D call TRBD1 (5 bases). Trimming left V 6 bases short and J 8 bases short, with 16 bases between. Germline V lookup: CDR1 SEHNR, CDR2 FQNEAQ (reference sequence). The CDR3 length is 14 residues. DNA of the CDR3: TGTGCCAGCAGGCAAGCAGGAGGGGTCGAAAAACTGTTTTTT. Its translation: CASRQAGGVEKLFF.

The table lists this clone with a few counts. CDR3 region: CASSWGQGAGQPQHF. Written as DNA, the CDR3 is TGTGCCAGCAGTTGGGGACAGGGGGCGGGTCAGCCCCAGCATTTT. The chain has TRBV6-6 and TRBJ1-5; TRBD1 matches 12 bases. The CDR3 runs to 15 residues. Germline loops: CDR1 MNHNY, CDR2 SVGAGI (reference sequence). J lost 6 bases, V lost 4 bases, and 4 bases had no gene match.

The rearrangement uses TRBV7-2 and TRBJ2-7, with TRBD2 identical over 12 bases. V dropped 1 base and J dropped 7; count of bases not matched to a gene: 5. This CDR3 comprises 15 residues. Germline V gives CDR1 SGHTA, CDR2 FQGNSA. The CDR3 coding sequence is TGTGCCAGCAGCTTAGAGGGGACTAGCGGGCGGGAGCAGTACTTC. It encodes CASSLEGTSGREQYF.

This chain links TRBV4-1 with TRBJ1-2, with TRBD1 matching over 7 bases. V trimming: 0 bases; J trimming: 4 bases; junction bases outside the gene matches: 5. The CDR3 contains 15 residues. CDR1 MGHRA and CDR2 YSYEKL come from the germline V gene. CDR3 residues: CASSQDPDRTYGYTF. DNA for the CDR3: TGCGCCAGCAGCCAAGACCCGGACAGGACCTATGGCTACACCTTC.

The chain couples TRBV27 to TRBJ1-2; 7 bases match TRBD1. V dropped 1 base and J dropped 1; count of bases not matched to a gene: 12. Per germline, CDR1 MNHEY and CDR2 SMNVEV (reference sequence). CDR3 length equals 18 residues. In nucleotides, the CDR3 is TGTGCCAGCAGTTTATTACCGAACCGGGACAGAAGTAACTATGGCTACACCTTC. Translated, it gives CASSLLPNRDRSNYGYTF.